The present T cell receptor beta chain was sequenced within a study of beta chain features in type 1 diabetes. Points from the study as a whole: PCR, the amplification step, might favor shorter templates, equally in patients and controls.

Germline V gives CDR1 SGHNT, CDR2 YYREEE (reference sequence). The CDR3 consists of 15 residues. With 0 bases removed from V and 7 bases from J, the gap between germline ends came to 14 bases. Reverse transcription of all isolated RNA meant that expressed TCRB transcripts were sequenced. Some clones are missing from TCRdb's copy, which holds only in-frame ones; the method was immunoSEQ multiplex PCR. The sample consists of about 290,000 clones, 8% of them appearing once. This clone was counted between two and nine times. Its target is not known. Donors underwent one heparinised blood draw, 100 to 150 mL on average. Sorting with CD45RO/CCR7/CD25/CD127/CD95/CD27 yielded naive, central memory, regulatory and stem-like memory CD4+ cells.

The chain links TRBV5-4 to TRBJ2-4; TRBD1 or TRBD2 may be the D gene (5 bases each). The TCR comes from a woman aged 18 to 35 in good health. Sequencing was done on a sample of central memory CD4+ T cells from blood. CDR3 residues: CASSLGGTLGNIQYF. The CDR3 region has the DNA TGTGCCAGCAGCTTGGGGGGGACGTTGGGGAACATTCAGTACTTC.